A single sample gave rise to the 9 T cell receptor beta chains below, sequenced in a study of T cells after yellow fever vaccination. Using its own MiXCR run on the 5' RACE reads, TCRdb lists one record per CDR3 protein. The sample has 90,000 to 130,000 distinct CDR3 sequences; roughly 8.4% are singletons. The input for sequencing was CD8+ T cells sorted from PBMCs, taken 45 days after the yellow fever booster vaccination. The receptors shown here come from a man aged 25 to 40 who received the YFV17D yellow fever vaccine.

J is TRBJ2-5 and V is TRBV7-8; D is perhaps TRBD1 (7 bases). Trimming removed 5 bases from V and 5 bases from J, with 18 bases in between. The germline CDR1 and CDR2 sequences are SGHVS and FQNEAQ. There are 15 residues in the CDR3. The CDR3, as DNA: TGTGCCAGCAGCCTAACCCGCGCGGGACAGGAGACCCAGTACTTC. Protein: CASSLTRAGQETQYF. Based on the CDR3 plus reference TRBV7-8 and TRBJ2-5, the full variable domain is GAGVSQSPRYKVAKRGQDVALRCDPISGHVSLFWYQQALGQGPEFLTYFQNEAQLDKSGLPSDRFFAERPEGSVSTLKIQRTQQEDSAVYLCASSLTRAGQETQYFGPGTRLLVL.

This sequence joins TRBV29-1 and TRBJ2-2; possible D gene TRBD2, 5 bases. Deletions cut 8 bases from V and 7 bases from J, with 11 bases between. Germline values: CDR1 SQVTM, CDR2 ANQGSEA. CDR3 length: 11 amino acids. CDR3 DNA: TGCAGCTCCATCGAGGGCGGGGAGCTGTTTTTT. It codes for CSSIEGGELFF.

With respect to this clonotype: Here the CDR3 omits its conserved ending phenylalanine or tryptophan, so a read error is the likely source. V and J are TRBV5-5 and TRBJ2-7; the D is unclear. The CDR3 contains 12 residues. From germline, CDR1 is SGHKS and CDR2 YYEKEE (reference sequence). V was cut by 4 bases and J by 7 bases, with 12 bases left in between. CDR3: CASSPVDEEQYL. CDR3 DNA sequence: TGTGCCAGCAGCCCCGTAGACGAAGAGCAGTACTTA.

The V gene is TRBV11-2, the J gene TRBJ1-3; D is perhaps TRBD1 (5 bases). The germline V and J ends were trimmed by 4 bases and 2 bases, with 9 bases remaining between them. Per germline, CDR1 SGHAT and CDR2 FQNNGV. The CDR3 spans 14 residues. In DNA, the CDR3 is TGTGCCAGCAGCTGGGGGGTTGCTGGAAACACCATATATTTT. Amino acids: CASSWGVAGNTIYF. The variable domain in full, with the rest retrieved from reference TRBV11-2 and TRBJ1-3, is EAGVAQSPRYKIIEKRQSVAFWCNPISGHATLYWYQQILGQGPKLLIQFQNNGVVDDSQLPKDRFSAERLKGVDSTLKIQPAKLEDSAVYLCASSWGVAGNTIYFGEGSWLTVV.

The rearrangement links TRBV11-2 to TRBJ2-5; TRBD2 matches at 16 bases. Germline V gene sequence: CDR1 SGHAT, CDR2 FQNNGV. With V trimmed by 5 bases and J by 7 bases, 13 bases remained unmatched. The CDR3 is 18 residues long. The CDR3 DNA sequence: TGTGCCAGCAGCCTCCCCCCGGGACTAGCGGGAGGGCTCGGGACCCAGTACTTC. Amino acid sequence: CASSLPPGLAGGLGTQYF.

CDR3 nucleotides: TGTACCTTCCACCCACCCACCGGGACGAGTGTCAGCTCCTACAATGAGCAGTTCTTC. The encoded protein is CTFHPPTGTSVSSYNEQFF. The chain employs TRBV6-4 and TRBJ2-1; perhaps D is TRBD1 or TRBD2 (5 bases each). Germline-derived CDR1 and CDR2 are MRHNA and SNTAGT. The CDR3 extends over 19 amino acids.

This clonotype was counted only a few times. The chain couples TRBV6-5 to TRBJ1-1; weak D call: TRBD1 (6 bases). The CDR3 consists of 12 residues. The germline CDR1 and CDR2 sequences are MNHEY and SVGAGI. V was shortened by 7 bases and J by 5 bases, with 11 bases between the two germline ends. CDR3: CASIRGGTEAFF. The CDR3, as DNA: TGTGCCAGCATCAGGGGCGGTACTGAAGCTTTCTTT.

This clonotype was detected many times. The CDR3 loop is CASSTPGQGLSYEQYF. In DNA, the CDR3 is TGTGCCAGCAGCACACCGGGACAGGGTCTATCCTACGAGCAGTACTTC. The V call is TRBV7-8, the J call TRBJ2-7, with 9 bases lining up with TRBD1. The CDR3 extends over 16 amino acids. V shed 5 bases and J 1 base; nucleotides not matched to a gene: 9. From germline, CDR1 is SGHVS and CDR2 FQNEAQ.

This clonotype has a count of ten or more. Written as DNA, the CDR3 is TGTGCCAGCAGCCCCGCGGCGTCGGACACCGGGGAGCTGTTTTTT. It codes for CASSPAASDTGELFF. This chain uses TRBV7-7 with TRBJ2-2, with D uncertain. The germline gives CDR1 SSHAT, CDR2 FNYEAQ (reference sequence). Trimming pared 5 bases from V and 3 bases from J, leaving 13 bases between. There are 15 residues in the CDR3.